This TCR beta chain was sequenced for a study of STAT5B mutations in CD4+ large granular lymphocyte leukemia. Background on the study: CD8+ depletion followed by anti-CD4 microbead selection was applied to cryopreserved cells.

Study outcomes and limitations: Without putative leukemic clones, patient CD4-sorted repertoires remained more clonal than healthy CD4+ repertoires.

Germline V gives CDR1 LNHDA, CDR2 SQIVND (reference sequence). V lost 1 base and J lost 3, with 15 bases in between. The CDR3 length is 17 residues. The assay was run at survey level. In the original analysis: Productive clonotypes were detectable down to 2.59 x 10-5 frequency. Assay used: immunoSEQ multiplex PCR; TCRdb lists only in-frame clones, some missing. V and J calls and clone size follow that table, whereas D and trimming were derived from the DNA. The repertoire consists of approximately 2,700 clones, with around 79% occurring once and the leading ten covering around 89%. Concerning this clone itself: Its target is unknown.

Sample: PBMCs. The clonotype originates from an older woman with CD4+ T-cell large granular lymphocyte leukemia. The chain is built from TRBV19 and TRBJ2-2, with D possibly matching TRBD2 (5 bases). CDR3: CASSIGRGMGYTGELFF. The CDR3 nucleotides are TGTGCCAGTAGTATAGGCCGGGGTATGGGTTACACCGGGGAGCTGTTTTTT.